This record covers a single T cell receptor (beta chain). Its cognate antigen is unknown. The data belong to a study of post-analysis software for immune sequencing data. Study-level background: Included courses were relapsing-remitting and secondary progressive multiple sclerosis; progressive-relapsing multiple sclerosis was also included.

Sequencing libraries made from TCR beta cDNA carried unique molecular identifiers. Approximately 0.5 million cDNA molecules were recovered from an input of roughly 0.85 to 10 million T cells. TCRdb re-derived calls from the PCR reads in MiXCR, one entry per CDR3 protein. Of roughly 580,000 distinct CDR3 sequences in the sample, 44% were seen once. General study findings and limits: Samples sharing a preparation batch grouped tightly together when assessed by F measure. Normalized Chao1 diversity in multiple sclerosis patients fell significantly below that of controls. In patients, TRBV5-6, TRBV5-1 and TRBV20-1 belonged to roughly five TRBV segments found more frequently than in controls.

This CDR3 has 15 residues. The V gene's germline CDR1 is LNHNV and CDR2 YYDKDF (reference sequence). V was cut by 1 base and J by 1 base, with 11 bases left in between. The V and J genes are TRBV15 and TRBJ2-7, with D perhaps assigned TRBD1 or TRBD2 (5 bases each). The sequence derives from a girl between 5 and 17 years old with multiple sclerosis. The sequenced sample was blood. CDR3 DNA: TGTGCCACCAGCAGAGCCGGGGCCGATTCCTACGAGCAGTACTTC. Translating gives CATSRAGADSYEQYF.